This T cell receptor (beta chain) was observed in a study of T cell changes during pregnancy in multiple sclerosis. This clone was detected once. Sequencing was performed with immunoSEQ multiplex PCR; in TCRdb, only in-frame clones are kept and a portion is missing. The sample records approximately 65,000 clones, approximately 92% being singletons. CDR1 is MNHNS and CDR2 is SASEGT in the germline V gene. This CDR3 is 15 amino acids long. Trimming took 6 bases from V and 4 from J, leaving 16 bases between them. Specimen: CD8+ T cells from peripheral blood mononuclear cells, collected in the third trimester of pregnancy. This rearrangement joins TRBV6-1 to TRBJ1-5; D call uncertain. The sequence derives from a female donor in good health, enrolled as a control in a pregnancy study. CDR3 protein: CASSDRTPGNQPQHF. Written as DNA, the CDR3 is TGTGCCAGCAGCGACCGAACCCCGGGTAATCAGCCCCAGCATTTT.